This record covers a single T cell receptor beta chain. This CDR3 region has 16 residues. Germline V lookup: CDR1 MNHNY, CDR2 SVGAGI (reference sequence). Losses at the gene ends were 3 bases for V and 4 bases for J; bases not matched to a gene: 6. This specimen comes from a study of OX40 agonist ivuxolimab in advanced cancers. Study-wide background: All patients had ivuxolimab intravenously every 2 weeks at 0.01 to 10 mg/kg.

Autoimmune disease history or systemic immunosuppression led to patient exclusion. Profiling relied on immunoSEQ multiplex PCR, and the TCRdb table lists in-frame clones only, not all of them. The profile shows under 60,000 clones, about nine tenths of them singletons. J is TRBJ2-2 and V is TRBV6-6, with 9 bases lining up with TRBD2. This receptor was taken from an adult with an advanced solid tumor such as melanoma, head and neck, liver or kidney cancer. Sequenced here: CD4+ or CD8+ T cells sorted from blood, sampled in a trial of the OX40 agonist ivuxolimab. The CDR3 loop is CASSYRRGGGTGELFF. In DNA form, the CDR3 reads TGTGCCAGCAGTTATCGGCGGGGGGGCGGCACCGGGGAGCTGTTTTTT.